This section outlines one T cell receptor (beta chain) sequence together with its context. Its recognized antigen is unknown. Library method: the immunoSEQ multiplex PCR assay. A mixture of 60 forward primers for TCR Vbeta segments and 13 reverse primers for TCR Jbeta segments was used in the multiplex PCR. Amplification of the CDR3 region of rearranged TCR beta genes was performed with a multiplex PCR assay on genomic DNA. The amplified TCR beta libraries were sequenced on the Illumina HiSeq System as 87-base-pair reads. Under the source paper's analysis protocol: Across the 600 to 700 repertoires, a later analysis counted some 80 million unique TCR beta chains, some 11 million of which were shared by at least two donors. Raw reads were error-corrected and collapsed into unique sequences with a nearest-neighbor algorithm that merged closely related sequences to remove PCR and sequencing errors. Alignment of CDR3 sequences to IMGT reference sequences was used to assign V, D and J gene segments. For a sequence to be retained, a match of at least six nucleotides to both a V gene segment and a J gene segment was required. A rearrangement counted as productive if the CDR3 had no stop codons and remained in frame with V and J, and every other rearrangement counted as non-productive. Following IMGT convention, CDR3 was defined as the stretch from the second conserved V-encoded cysteine up to the conserved J-encoded phenylalanine. In an earlier analysis of around 570 of the donors, sequences lacking an unambiguous match to a single V gene segment were excluded. An earlier analysis of fewer than 750 of the donors classified V segments as functional when productive rearrangements were above 56.7% and as segregating when the standard deviation between donors was above 5%. A statistical classification framework was developed to diagnose cytomegalovirus status using the catalog of TCR beta chain sequences. V and J gene assignment, in a later analysis, came from comparing TCR nucleotide sequences with IMGT/GENE-DB human TR gene sequences. A later analysis assigned CDR3 sequences and most-parsimonious VDJ recombination scenarios with the TCRdist pipeline. In a later analysis, each TCR beta chain was defined by its CDR3 amino acid sequence together with its V-gene family, and reads without a unique V-gene family were excluded. To address suspected cross-contamination and a sequencing artifact, a later analysis removed around 590 highly shared, low-generation-probability nucleotide sequences. In a later analysis, a clonal expansion index for each public chain was calculated from normalized within-repertoire ranks of inferred template counts. In a later analysis, generation probabilities were computed using a VDJ recombination model fitted to out-of-frame rearrangements, and the results were checked against IGoR. A later analysis scored TCR-TCR, TCR-HLA and TCR-CMV co-occurrence with hypergeometric tests, applying a repertoire-size bias correction to TCR pairs. False discovery rates were estimated in a later analysis by permuting HLA or CMV assignments 20 times. In a later analysis, co-occurring TCRs were grouped with DBSCAN, and TCRdist sequence similarity was added when clustering was performed within HLA-allele-positive subsets. For co-occurrence clustering, repertoires with fewer than 30,000 or more than 120,000 public chains were excluded, along with a handful of repertoires with anomalous nucleotide sharing. Entries here come from immuneACCESS through TCRdb and include only in-frame sequences with V and J called. Some clones fail to appear in such tables; in the studies checked, an unresolved V gene covers under half of the shortfall, and the cause of the remainder is unknown. V and J calls plus clone size are reproduced from that table; the DNA served to infer D and trimming. The sample table gives about 83,000 clones. Together, the top ten hold about 4.1% of the sample.

V has 6 bases trimmed and J has 5 bases trimmed; junction bases matching no gene number 3. CDR3 length: 12 amino acids, cysteine to phenylalanine. Of all the DNA, just the CDR3 is kept, 36 bases in frame from base 1. CDR1 and CDR2, per the germline V gene, are MNHEY and SVGAGI. The cohort consisted of hundreds of healthy bone marrow donors. At the time of sampling, every cohort member was nominally healthy, though immune exposures that went unrecorded were likely present. The donor tested CMV seropositive, placing the donor among the roughly 300 seropositive members of the cohort. A peripheral blood sample was provided by each donor, and peripheral blood mononuclear cells were used for TCR beta sequencing. The Qiagen DNeasy Blood Extraction Kit was used to extract genomic DNA from the blood cell samples. The data were obtained in a study of cytomegalovirus exposure and HLA in healthy donors listed by TCRdb under 2017. As for the study more broadly: In an earlier analysis of fewer than 750 of the donors, 276 Gb of sequence data and 90 million to 120 million unique TCR beta sequences from about 179 million T cells were reported. A later analysis re-examined previously published TCR beta repertoires from about 700 donors and added high-resolution HLA genotyping to investigate patterns of TCR occurrence. The study profiled the T cell repertoires of under 700 subjects by immunosequencing and related them to cytomegalovirus serostatus. About five DR-DQ haplotypes were treated as single units for association and clustering because of strong linkage in the cohort. Among some 410 genotyped donors of the cohort, an average of about 220,000 unique TCR beta nucleotide sequences was sequenced per donor, of which approximately 18% were non-productive. Rather than drawing on any new phenotypic data, the later analysis identified candidate immune exposures from TCR beta sequences and the way those sequences occurred across donors. An early release covering approximately 600 HLA-typed donors comprised 300 to 350 gigabases of sequencing data and about 90 million unique TCR sequences. In addition to the first cohort of hundreds of subjects, a separate validation cohort of around 110 different subjects was used. Of the 350 to 400 genotyped donors, approximately 83% fell in the genetic ancestry cluster associated with self-reported Caucasian donors. A later genetic analysis used genome-wide SNP genotypes for about 60% of the roughly 700 donors, treating that subset as a discovery cohort. All discovery cohort repertoires had been generated using a single sequencing platform. Typing coverage differed by locus: A, B, C, DRB1 and DQB1 were typed in about 620-640 donors, DQA1 in 500 to 550, DPA1 in around 580, and DPB1 in 400 to 480. HLA typing included class I and class II loci at four-digit resolution. The study combined high-throughput TCR immunosequencing, statistical association of individual TCRs with disease status, and machine learning to predict cytomegalovirus infection status. To decide whether each TCR beta V gene segment behaved as functional or pseudogenic, an earlier analysis of 587 of the donors relied on high-throughput TCR beta sequencing. The study aimed to test whether signatures of past pathogen exposure could be identified by cataloging public T cell receptors. Alongside the repertoire data, information on donor age, sex, ethnicity and CMV serostatus was compiled.

General conclusions and limits of the study: Specific HLA alleles were associated with 15,000 to 20,000 TCR beta sequences at a false discovery rate of 0.05 in a later analysis. An earlier analysis of approximately 590 of the donors showed that most TCR beta V segments appeared in productive rearrangements either about 87% or about 30% of the time, which broadly matched IMGT annotations. Across donors, most TCR sequences were observed very rarely, whereas some public TCRs were present in many individuals. The classifier was reported to diagnose cytomegalovirus status with high specificity and sensitivity in both the original cohort and the validation cohort. Three of the identified cytomegalovirus-associated TCR beta chains were confirmed in vitro to be specific for cytomegalovirus antigens. Some IMGT-functional V segments, including TRBV6-2 and TRBV6-3, could not be told apart with the 87-base-pair reads, so those segments were excluded. Compared with the approximately 700-donor mean, donors in an Asian-associated ancestry cluster had fewer N-insertions in productive TCRs, according to a later genetic analysis. Most CMV-associated TCR beta chains appeared to be HLA-restricted in a later analysis, and the HLA associations seemed to be driven largely by CMV exposure. The only immune exposure information available for the cohort was CMV serostatus. A cluster of highly shared sequence variants was judged likely to be a technical artifact of the sequencing pipeline. Linkage disequilibrium might explain the correlated functional status among segregating V segments, but an unknown experimental factor could not be ruled out. Presence/absence analyses assumed roughly uniform sequencing depth across donors, an assumption that may not hold. According to a later analysis, parvovirus B19, influenza, CMV and Epstein-Barr virus appeared linked to several top co-occurrence clusters. A further reported finding was that TCR beta sequences accurately predicted the HLA-A and HLA-B alleles for most subjects in the first cohort. A total of 150 or so TCR beta chains were listed by the study as associated with cytomegalovirus. An association between a missense DCLRE1C variant and V-gene and J-gene trimming of TCR beta chains was found in a later genetic analysis and replicated in an independent cohort. The authors suggested that the approach could potentially be extended to other disease states and immunological phenotypes. According to a later analysis, TCR association rates differed among HLA loci, with DRB1 alleles showing the most associated TCRs and HLA-C alleles showing the fewest. Assigning TCR associations to individual alleles was difficult when HLA alleles, especially DR and DQ, strongly co-occurred. In a later analysis, HLA-associated TCR beta chains were found to be more clonally expanded and to have lower generation probabilities than equally common non-associated chains. Because HLA typing was unavailable for some donors at each locus, only the typed subset was used in association tests. The earlier analysis of 450 to 700 of the donors excluded some 15 rarely observed V segments, including chromosome 9 orphons, because counts were too low. This cohort had only TCR beta chains sequenced, and the lack of alpha or paired-chain data limited which features could be detected.

The origin of this receptor is a man aged 18-30 years in good health and CMV-seropositive. The chain was built from TRBV6-5 and TRBJ2-7, with 8 bases aligning to TRBD1. The sample taken for sequencing was PBMCs. The CDR3 region reads CASRRTGNEQYF. The DNA is TGTGCCAGCAGAAGGACAGGGAACGAGCAGTACTTC.